This entry describes one T cell receptor (beta chain). The antigen it recognizes is unknown. A read error may explain this, as a much larger clone is one base away. V is shortened by 10 bases, J by 5 bases, and the region joining them spans 19 bases. Via the germline V gene, CDR1 is MNHNS and CDR2 SASEGT. Including cysteine and phenylalanine, the CDR3 has 14 amino acids. CDR3 DNA only is kept here, 42 bases in frame from base 1. This record comes from a study of tumor-infiltrating lymphocytes in primary liver carcinoma (dated by TCRdb to the late 2010s). About the full investigation: Between November 2015 and 2016, about five patients in China with histopathologically diagnosed primary liver carcinoma had surgical resection. Technical replicate repertoires showed high reproducibility, with mean shared-clone rates roughly 0.89 and correlation coefficients above 0.95. Of the five patients (three men and two women, aged 30 to 69 years), four had hepatocellular carcinoma and one had combined HCC and intrahepatic cholangiocarcinoma. The tumors of the five patients were staged as T1-T3 N0M0, with maximum diameters ranging from 4.2 to 10 cm. A total of roughly 35 specimens from 5 patients, comprising about 25 tumor regions, 5 adjacent noncancerous liver tissues and 5 peripheral blood samples, were covered by TCRbeta repertoire sequencing. TCRbeta repertoire sequencing, expression microarrays and whole-exome sequencing were combined in the study across five regions of each liver tumor, with adjacent normal tissue and blood also included. Roughly 3.5 to 8 million productive TCRbeta reads were obtained per sample, and no significant difference in read depth was found between tissue types.

A constant-region primer and ProtoScript II reverse transcriptase were used to reverse-transcribe TCRbeta-specific cDNA from approximately 550 ng total RNA. The TCRbeta libraries were prepared through three rounds of nested multiplex PCR following a slightly modified ARM-PCR procedure. Each of the first two PCR rounds ran for around 11 cycles and used multiplex TRBV1-TRBV30 forward primers together with a Cbeta reverse primer. A final 25-cycle PCR with Deep VentR polymerase added sample barcodes and Illumina adapters. Before sequencing, amplicons between 200 and 500 bp were purified from gel using a QIAquick gel extraction kit. The TCRbeta amplicons were sequenced with 250-bp paired-end reads on an Illumina HiSeq 2500. In the paper's pipeline: Reads were quality-trimmed with Trimmomatic v0.33, and paired reads were merged with FLASH v1.2.11 to recover full CDR3 sequences. V, D and J germline segments were assigned to the rearranged TCRbeta sequences by MiGEC v1.2.1b. Clonotype statistics and Shannon-Wiener diversity indices were calculated with VDJtools v1.0.0. Except for diversity analysis, only the 250 most abundant clonotypes of each sample were used in subsequent analyses to reduce sampling bias. The public reads were reprocessed in TCRdb via fastp at Q25 and MiXCR, keeping in-frame beta chains. One record per CDR3 amino acid sequence lists the most common genes and DNA. TCRdb, rather than the study authors, made the V and J calls. The sample contains 310,000 or so distinct CDR3 sequences, nearly 60% of them found a single time. Over 15% of the sample is taken by the ten largest.

What the work shows at the level of the full study, not this receptor alone: Because sequencing covered only the TCR beta chain and unpaired alpha chains were not captured, true repertoire diversity is likely underestimated. Comparison of CD4+ and CD8+ T cell repertoires was precluded by the use of bulk unsorted samples. Pairs of tumor regions showed greater repertoire overlap (mean about 36%) than tumor-adjacent pairs (roughly 17%) or tumor-blood pairs (about 14%), which is consistent with antigen-driven expansion. The top 250 clones made up a significantly larger repertoire fraction in tumors than in blood (p = 0.039). Only 4 to 6 patients were included in the study, and the authors note that the findings should be validated in a larger study.

Blood RNA was extracted from unsorted whole blood using TRIzol reagent, and germline DNA was obtained with the DNeasy Blood & Tissue kit. Chronic HBV infection was present in the patients, and the patients were treatment-naive at sampling. Before surgery, 3 to 5 milliliters of peripheral blood were collected into K2EDTA tubes. The rearranged chain carries TRBV6-1 and TRBJ2-3; the D call could be TRBD1 or TRBD2, with each sharing 5 bases. What was sequenced was peripheral blood. This receptor was taken from a woman aged 25 to 39 with primary liver carcinoma and hepatitis B virus infection. The bases read TGTGCCATCAAGGGAGCCGGGGCGGGAGATACGCAGTATTTT. Translated, it reads CAIKGAGAGDTQYF.